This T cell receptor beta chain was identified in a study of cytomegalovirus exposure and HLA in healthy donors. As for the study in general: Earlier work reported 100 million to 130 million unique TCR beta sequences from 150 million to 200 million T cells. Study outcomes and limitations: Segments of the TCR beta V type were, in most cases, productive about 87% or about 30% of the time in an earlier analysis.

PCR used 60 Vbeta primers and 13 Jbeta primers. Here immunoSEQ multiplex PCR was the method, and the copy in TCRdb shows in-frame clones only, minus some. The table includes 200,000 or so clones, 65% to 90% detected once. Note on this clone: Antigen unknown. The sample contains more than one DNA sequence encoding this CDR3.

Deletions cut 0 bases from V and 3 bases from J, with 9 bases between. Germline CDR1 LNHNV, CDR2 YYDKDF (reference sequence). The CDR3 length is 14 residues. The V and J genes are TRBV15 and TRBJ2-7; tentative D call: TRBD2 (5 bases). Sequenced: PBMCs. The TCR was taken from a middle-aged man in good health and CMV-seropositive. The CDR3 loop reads CATSRDTSHYEQYF. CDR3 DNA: TGTGCCACCAGCAGAGATACTAGTCACTACGAGCAGTACTTC.